This TCR beta chain was retrieved from a study of early T cells in non-severe SARS-CoV-2 infection. TCRdb re-derived calls from the 5' RACE reads in MiXCR, one entry per CDR3 protein. Among some 66,000 distinct CDR3 sequences listed, around 13% were seen once. The sample holds many counts of this clonotype. The CDR3 sequence is 11 residues long. The V and J genes are TRBV21-1 and TRBJ1-3; the table calls TRBD1, which could not be checked here. TRBV21-1 is given as a pseudogene. Sequenced material: whole blood. The sequence was collected from an adult who was a healthcare worker with PCR-confirmed SARS-CoV-2 infection or an uninfected control (not recorded which). As DNA, the CDR3 is TGTGCCAGCAGCAAAGGGGGCGACAGGACATTT. It specifies CASSKGGDRTF.